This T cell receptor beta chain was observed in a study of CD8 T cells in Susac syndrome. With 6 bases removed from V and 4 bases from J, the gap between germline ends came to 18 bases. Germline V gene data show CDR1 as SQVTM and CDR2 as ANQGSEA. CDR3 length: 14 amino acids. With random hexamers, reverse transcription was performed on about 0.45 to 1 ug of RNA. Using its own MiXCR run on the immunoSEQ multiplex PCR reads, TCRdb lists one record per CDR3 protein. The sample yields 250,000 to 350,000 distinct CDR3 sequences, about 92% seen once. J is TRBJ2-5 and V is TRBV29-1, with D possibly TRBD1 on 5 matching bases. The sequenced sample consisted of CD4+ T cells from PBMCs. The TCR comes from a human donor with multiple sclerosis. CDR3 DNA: TGCAGCGTACAGGTTGACTTGAAGGGAGAGACCCAGTACTTC. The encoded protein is CSVQVDLKGETQYF.